This T cell receptor (beta chain) is drawn from a study of T cells in Graves' hyperthyroidism and ophthalmopathy. Clinical symptoms, serum thyroxine, TRAb, thyroid ultrasound and orbital computed tomography informed diagnoses. CDR1 is DFQATT and CDR2 is SNEGSKA in the germline V gene (reference sequence). The CDR3 extends over 13 amino acids. The junction had 4 bases not matched to a gene; V was cut back by 3 bases and J by 2 bases. Researchers took RNA transcripts and amplified the TCR beta CDR3 regions from them. When the TCR CDR3 underwent first-round RT-PCR, the HTBI primer set was used. Using its own MiXCR run on the multiplex PCR reads, TCRdb lists one record per CDR3 protein. The sample holds hundreds of thousands of distinct CDR3 sequences, roughly 46% seen once. Study conclusions and caveats: A 13 V-J signature model discriminated ophthalmopathy versus stable hyperthyroidism. Peripheral blood also featured most of the thyroid clonotypes expanded above 0.001. The model's output predicted ophthalmopathy at a median of 6.5 months prior to onset.

About this clonotype itself: Its target is not known.

What was sequenced was peripheral blood or thyroid tissue (not recorded which). The receptor was derived from an adult man with Graves' disease, either hyperthyroidism or ophthalmopathy (not recorded which). This chain connects TRBV20-1 to TRBJ2-7; TRBD1 matches at 7 bases. Here the CDR3 DNA reads TGCAGTGCTAGCGGACAGGTAACCTACGAGCAGTACTTC. Amino acids: CSASGQVTYEQYF.